The clone carrying this T cell receptor beta chain was detected only once. Libraries were prepared by immunoSEQ multiplex PCR; TCRdb keeps only in-frame clonotypes and omits some of them. The data contain more than 70,000 clones, roughly 90% of them singletons. Deletions cut 6 bases from V and 7 bases from J, with 10 bases between. The CDR3 totals 13 residues. CDR1 and CDR2 (germline): SGHVS, FQNEAQ. These data are taken from a study of T cell responses to AZD1222 COVID-19 vaccine. The rearrangement uses TRBV7-8 and TRBJ1-6; D possibly corresponds to TRBD1 (6 bases). Source: peripheral blood, taken on day 0 of AZD1222 vaccination. The sequence came from an adult in good health. CDR3 sequence: CASREQGNSPLHF. CDR3 sequence (DNA): TGTGCCAGCAGAGAGCAGGGGAATTCACCCCTCCACTTT. The entire variable domain, with the rest obtained from reference TRBV7-8 and TRBJ1-6, is as follows: GAGVSQSPRYKVAKRGQDVALRCDPISGHVSLFWYQQALGQGPEFLTYFQNEAQLDKSGLPSDRFFAERPEGSVSTLKIQRTQQEDSAVYLCASREQGNSPLHFGNGTRLTVT.